The 9 T cell receptor beta chains given below trace back to one sample, sequenced in a study of blood T cell repertoires in COVID-19. TCRdb's table, derived via immunoSEQ multiplex PCR, lists solely in-frame clones and lacks some. Among some 240,000 clones listed, approximately 88% were seen once. The sequenced material came from peripheral blood. These receptors were collected from a woman aged 70-85 years with COVID-19, enrolled during active disease.

This clone was seen just once. This chain uses TRBV20-1 with TRBJ2-1; D gene uncertain. This CDR3 is built from 10 residues. Germline CDR1 is DFQATT and CDR2 is SNEGSKA (reference sequence). Trimming shortened V by 5 bases and J by 14 bases, and 13 bases separated the two germline ends. The CDR3 here is CSAPMSVEFF. The CDR3 coding sequence is TGCAGTGCTCCCATGAGTGTTGAGTTCTTC.

The chain couples TRBV9 to TRBJ1-6; D perhaps matches TRBD1 (6 bases). The CDR3 sequence is 14 residues long. Per germline, CDR1 SGDLS and CDR2 YYNGEE. V was cut by 3 bases and J by 10 bases, with 14 bases left in between. CDR3 sequence: CASSEGDTRSPLHF. CDR3 DNA: TGTGCCAGCAGCGAGGGGGACACGCGGTCACCCCTCCACTTT.

This clone was seen only a few times. The chain joins TRBV18 to TRBJ1-5, with TRBD1 identical over 8 bases. With 5 bases clipped from V and 8 bases from J, the junction kept 11 bases outside the gene matches. Per the germline V gene, CDR1 is KGHSH and CDR2 is LQKENI. This CDR3 has 15 amino acids. The CDR3 region has the DNA TGTGCCAGCTCAGAATTTGGGACAGGAGGAGAGCCCCAGCATTTT. Its protein is CASSEFGTGGEPQHF. Complete variable domain (other parts from reference TRBV18 and TRBJ1-5): NAGVMQNPRHLVRRRGQEARLRCSPMKGHSHVYWYRQLPEEGLKFMVYLQKENIIDESGMPKERFSAEFPKEGPSILRIQQVVRGDSAAYFCASSEFGTGGEPQHFGDGTRLSIL.

The chain carries TRBV7-2 and TRBJ2-7; tentative D call: TRBD2 (5 bases). The V end lost 4 bases, the J end lost 3 bases, and 13 bases lay between the germline ends. Germline V gives CDR1 SGHTA, CDR2 FQGNSA. The length of the CDR3 is 14 residues. The CDR3 nucleotides are TGTGCCAGCAGCTCGGTGGCGGGCAACTACGAGCAGTACTTC. Its translation: CASSSVAGNYEQYF.

The chain is built from TRBV6-5 and TRBJ2-7; 9 bases agree with TRBD1. Per germline, CDR1 MNHEY and CDR2 SVGAGI. V gave up 7 bases and J gave up 0 bases; unmatched junction bases: 7. The CDR3 consists of 15 residues. CDR3 sequence reads: CASTRGQGYSYEQYF. The CDR3 region has the DNA TGTGCCAGCACAAGGGGACAGGGCTACTCCTACGAGCAGTACTTC.

The chain carries TRBV19 and TRBJ2-7, with D unclear. The V end was cut by 1 base, the J end by 5 bases, with 12 bases between. Germline CDR1 is LNHDA and CDR2 is SQIVND (reference sequence). This CDR3 contains 14 residues. CDR3 nucleotide sequence: TGTGCCAGTAGTATAGGGCCGGGTCTCGACGAGCAGTACTTC. Amino acids: CASSIGPGLDEQYF. The full variable domain, its missing parts supplied by reference TRBV19 and TRBJ2-7, is DGGITQSPKYLFRKEGQNVTLSCEQNLNHDAMYWYRQDPGQGLRLIYYSQIVNDFQKGDIAEGYSVSREKKESFPLTVTSAQKNPTAFYLCASSIGPGLDEQYFGPGTRLTVT.

The chain couples TRBV19 to TRBJ2-5; weak D call: TRBD2 (6 bases). V was trimmed by 6 bases and J by 0 bases, leaving 8 bases between them. CDR1 and CDR2 (germline): LNHDA, SQIVND (reference sequence). This CDR3 is built from 13 residues. This CDR3 reads CASSRDYQETQYF. The CDR3 bases are TGTGCCAGTAGCCGGGACTACCAAGAGACCCAGTACTTC.

The chain employs TRBV28 and TRBJ1-2; TRBD1 might be the D (6 bases). The CDR3 runs 16 residues. V lost 6 bases and J 4 bases, leaving 21 bases between the germline ends. The germline V gene encodes CDR1 MDHEN and CDR2 SYDVKM. The CDR3 DNA is TGTGCCAGCAGCCCCACCTTGACAGGATGGATCTATGGCTACACCTTC. Translated, it gives CASSPTLTGWIYGYTF.

The chain carries TRBV3-1 (or the pseudogene TRBV3-2) and TRBJ1-2; 7 positions match TRBD1. J lost 8 bases, V lost 4 bases, and 13 bases had no gene match. The CDR3 sequence is 15 residues long. CDR1 and CDR2 (germline): LGHDT, YNNKEL (reference sequence). The DNA of the CDR3 is TGTGCCAGCAGCCCACGGGCCGAGACAGGGAGCGGCTACACCTTC. Translation: CASSPRAETGSGYTF.